The text below deals with one T cell receptor (beta chain). The junction had 5 bases not matched to a gene; V was cut back by 3 bases and J by 7 bases. The CDR3 is 14 amino acids. CDR1 and CDR2 (germline): KGHSH, LQKENI. Here immunoSEQ multiplex PCR was the method, and the copy in TCRdb shows in-frame clones only, minus some. The data contain 150,000 or so clones, around 85% of them seen just once; the ten biggest clones take up 25% to 35%. These data belong to a study of blood T cell repertoires in COVID-19. About the study: Acute and convalescent COVID-19 specimens originated in the United States, Italy and Spain. T cells, B-cell-depleted T cells, or PBMCs supplied cDNA or gDNA.

The sequence was obtained from a woman aged 55-70 years with acute or convalescent COVID-19. This chain uses TRBV18 with TRBJ1-4; 7 bases match TRBD1. Sequencing was carried out using peripheral blood. The CDR3 DNA reads as TGTGCCAGCTCACCCGACAGGGCAGGTGAAAAACTGTTTTTT. Its translation is CASSPDRAGEKLFF.